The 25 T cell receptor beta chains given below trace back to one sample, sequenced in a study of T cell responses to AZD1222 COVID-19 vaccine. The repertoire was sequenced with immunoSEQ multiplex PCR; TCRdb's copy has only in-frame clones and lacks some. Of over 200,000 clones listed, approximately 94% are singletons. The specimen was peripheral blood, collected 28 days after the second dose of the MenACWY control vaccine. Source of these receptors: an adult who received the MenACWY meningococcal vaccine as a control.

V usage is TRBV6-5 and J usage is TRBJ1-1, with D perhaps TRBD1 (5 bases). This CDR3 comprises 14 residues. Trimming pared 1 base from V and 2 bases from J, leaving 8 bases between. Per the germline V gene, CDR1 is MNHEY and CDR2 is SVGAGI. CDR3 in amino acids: CASSYYGGNTEAFF. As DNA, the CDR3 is TGTGCCAGCAGTTACTATGGGGGTAACACTGAAGCTTTCTTT.

The CDR3 loop is CASSTGDETEKLFF. The CDR3 bases are TGTGCCAGCAGTACAGGGGACGAAACTGAAAAACTGTTTTTT. The chain recombines TRBV4-2 with TRBJ1-4; 7 nucleotides align to TRBD1. This CDR3 contains 14 residues. Germline CDR1 LGHNA, CDR2 YNFKEQ. V was clipped by 6 bases and J by 7 bases; unmatched bases: 8.

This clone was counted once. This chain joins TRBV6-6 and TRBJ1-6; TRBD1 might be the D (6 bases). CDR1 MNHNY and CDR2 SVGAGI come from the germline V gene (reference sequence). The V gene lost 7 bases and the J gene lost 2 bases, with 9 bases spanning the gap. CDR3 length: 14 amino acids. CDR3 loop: CASIQGPYNSPLHF. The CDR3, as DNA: TGTGCCAGCATACAGGGCCCCTATAATTCACCCCTCCACTTT.

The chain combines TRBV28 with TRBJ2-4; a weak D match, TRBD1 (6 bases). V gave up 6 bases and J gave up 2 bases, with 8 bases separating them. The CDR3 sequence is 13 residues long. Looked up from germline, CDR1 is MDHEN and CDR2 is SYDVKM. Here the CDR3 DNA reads TGTGCCAGCAGGCAGGGGACCAAAAACATTCAGTACTTC. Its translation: CASRQGTKNIQYF. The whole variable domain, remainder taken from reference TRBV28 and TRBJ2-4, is DVKVTQSSRYLVKRTGEKVFLECVQDMDHENMFWYRQDPGLGLRLIYFSYDVKMKEKGDIPEGYSVSREKKERFSLILESASTNQTSMYLCASRQGTKNIQYFGAGTRLSVL.

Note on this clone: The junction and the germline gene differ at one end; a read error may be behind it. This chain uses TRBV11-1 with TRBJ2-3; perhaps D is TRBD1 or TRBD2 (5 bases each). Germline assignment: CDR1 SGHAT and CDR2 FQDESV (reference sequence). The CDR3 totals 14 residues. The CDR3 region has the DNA TGTGCCAGCAGCCTAGCAGGGACCACAGATACGCAGTATTTT. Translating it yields CASSLAGTTDTQYF.

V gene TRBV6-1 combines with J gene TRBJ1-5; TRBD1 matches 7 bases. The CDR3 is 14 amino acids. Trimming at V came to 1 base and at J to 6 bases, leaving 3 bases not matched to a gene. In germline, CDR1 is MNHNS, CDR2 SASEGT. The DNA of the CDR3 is TGTGCCAGCAGTGAAGGGACAGGCCCTCAGCCCCAGCATTTT. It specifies CASSEGTGPQPQHF.

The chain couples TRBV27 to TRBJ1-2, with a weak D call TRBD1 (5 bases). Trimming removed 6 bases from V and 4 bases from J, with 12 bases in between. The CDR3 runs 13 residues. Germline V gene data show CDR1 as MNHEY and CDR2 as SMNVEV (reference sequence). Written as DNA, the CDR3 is TGTGCCAGCAGGCGGGACGGACCCTATGGCTACACCTTC. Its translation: CASRRDGPYGYTF.

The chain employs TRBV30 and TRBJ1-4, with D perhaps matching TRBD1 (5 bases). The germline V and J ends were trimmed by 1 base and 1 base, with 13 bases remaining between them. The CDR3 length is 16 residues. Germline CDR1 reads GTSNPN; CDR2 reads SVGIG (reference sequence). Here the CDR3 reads CAWSGKGIGTNEKLFF. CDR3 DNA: TGTGCCTGGAGTGGTAAGGGGATCGGAACTAATGAAAAACTGTTTTTT.

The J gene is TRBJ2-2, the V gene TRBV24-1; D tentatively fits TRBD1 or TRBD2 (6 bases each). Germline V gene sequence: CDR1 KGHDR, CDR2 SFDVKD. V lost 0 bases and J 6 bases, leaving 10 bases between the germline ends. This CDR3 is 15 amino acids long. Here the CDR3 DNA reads TGTGCCACCAGTGATTTGCGACGGGGGCCCGGGGAGCTGTTTTTT. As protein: CATSDLRRGPGELFF.

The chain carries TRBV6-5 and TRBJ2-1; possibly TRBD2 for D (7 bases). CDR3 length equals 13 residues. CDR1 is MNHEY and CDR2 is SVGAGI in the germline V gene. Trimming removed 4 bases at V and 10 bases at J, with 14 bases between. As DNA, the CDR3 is TGTGCCAGCAGTTGGCCAGGCGGGGGCGAGCAGTTCTTC. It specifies CASSWPGGGEQFF.

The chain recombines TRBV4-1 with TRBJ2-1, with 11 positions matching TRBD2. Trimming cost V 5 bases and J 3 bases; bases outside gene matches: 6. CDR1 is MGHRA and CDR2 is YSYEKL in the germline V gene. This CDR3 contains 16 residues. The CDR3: CASSSFGLAGYNEQFF. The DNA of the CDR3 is TGCGCCAGCAGCTCCTTCGGACTAGCGGGCTACAATGAGCAGTTCTTC.

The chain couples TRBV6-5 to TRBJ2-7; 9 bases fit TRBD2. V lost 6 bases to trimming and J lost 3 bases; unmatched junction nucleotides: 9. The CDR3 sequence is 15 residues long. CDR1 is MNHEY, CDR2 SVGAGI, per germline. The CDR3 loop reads CASRSLAGEGYEQYF. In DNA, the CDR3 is TGTGCCAGCAGATCGTTAGCGGGAGAGGGCTACGAGCAGTACTTC.

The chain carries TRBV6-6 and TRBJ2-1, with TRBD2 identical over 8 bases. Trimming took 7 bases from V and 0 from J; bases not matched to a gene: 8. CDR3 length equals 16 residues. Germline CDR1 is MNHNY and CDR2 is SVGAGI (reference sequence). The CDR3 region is CASNPSGRSSYNEQFF. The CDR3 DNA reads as TGTGCCAGCAACCCTAGCGGGCGGAGCTCCTACAATGAGCAGTTCTTC.

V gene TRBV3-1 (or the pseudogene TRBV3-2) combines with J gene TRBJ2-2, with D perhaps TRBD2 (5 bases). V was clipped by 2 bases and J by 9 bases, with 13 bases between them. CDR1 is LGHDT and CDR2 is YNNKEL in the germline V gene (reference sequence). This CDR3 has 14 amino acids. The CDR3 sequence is CASSQRLALRELFF. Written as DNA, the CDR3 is TGTGCCAGCAGCCAACGTCTAGCACTCAGGGAGCTGTTTTTT.

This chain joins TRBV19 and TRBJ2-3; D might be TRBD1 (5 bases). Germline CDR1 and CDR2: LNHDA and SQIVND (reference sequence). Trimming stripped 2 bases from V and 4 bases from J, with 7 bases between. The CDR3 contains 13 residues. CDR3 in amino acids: CASSIRGADTQYF. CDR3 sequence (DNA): TGTGCCAGTAGTATAAGGGGCGCAGATACGCAGTATTTT.

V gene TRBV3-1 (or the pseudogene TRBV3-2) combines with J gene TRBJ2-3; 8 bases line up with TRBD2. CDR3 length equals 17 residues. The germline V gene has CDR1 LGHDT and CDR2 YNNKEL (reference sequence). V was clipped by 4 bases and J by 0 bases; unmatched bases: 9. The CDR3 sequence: CASSRRGSGVSTDTQYF. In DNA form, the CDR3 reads TGTGCCAGCAGCCGCCGGGGTAGCGGGGTTAGCACAGATACGCAGTATTTT.

CDR3 DNA: TGTGCCAGCAGCTGGGGGGCTTCACCCCTCCACTTT. Protein sequence: CASSWGASPLHF. This sequence joins TRBV5-6 and TRBJ1-6; possibly TRBD1 for D (6 bases). This CDR3 has 12 residues. The germline V gene encodes CDR1 SGHDT and CDR2 YYEEEE. The V end was cut by 3 bases, the J end by 9 bases, with 7 bases between.

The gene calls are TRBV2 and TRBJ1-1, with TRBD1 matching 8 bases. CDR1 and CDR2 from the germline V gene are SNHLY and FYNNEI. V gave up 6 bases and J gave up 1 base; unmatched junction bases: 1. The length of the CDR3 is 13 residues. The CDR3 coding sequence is TGTGCCAGCAGAGACAGGGGGAACACTGAAGCTTTCTTT. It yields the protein CASRDRGNTEAFF.

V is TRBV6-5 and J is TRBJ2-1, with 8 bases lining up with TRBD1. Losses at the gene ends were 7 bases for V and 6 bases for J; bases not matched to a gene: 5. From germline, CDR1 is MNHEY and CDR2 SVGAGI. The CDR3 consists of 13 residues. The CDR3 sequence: CASTGGNVNEQFF. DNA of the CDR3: TGTGCCAGCACAGGGGGCAATGTCAATGAGCAGTTCTTC.

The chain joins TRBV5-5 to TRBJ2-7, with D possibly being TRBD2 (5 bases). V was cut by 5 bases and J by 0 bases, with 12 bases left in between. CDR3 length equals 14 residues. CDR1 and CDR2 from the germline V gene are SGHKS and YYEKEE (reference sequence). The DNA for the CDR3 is TGTGCCAGCAGTTACGGGGTGACCTCCTACGAGCAGTACTTC. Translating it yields CASSYGVTSYEQYF.

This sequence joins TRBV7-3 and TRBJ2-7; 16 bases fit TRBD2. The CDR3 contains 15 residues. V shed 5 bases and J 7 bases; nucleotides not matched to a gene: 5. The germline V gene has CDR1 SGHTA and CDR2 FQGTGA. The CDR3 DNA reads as TGTGCCAGCAGCCGTGGGGGACTAGCGGGAGGGGAGCAGTACTTC. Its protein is CASSRGGLAGGEQYF.

The CDR3 loop is CASRLGLENTEAFF. The CDR3 DNA is TGTGCCAGCAGACTCGGCTTGGAGAACACTGAAGCTTTCTTT. V gene TRBV6-5 combines with J gene TRBJ1-1; D gene unclear. The ends were cut back, 6 bases at V and 1 base at J, with 12 bases in the middle. This CDR3 has 14 residues. CDR1 is MNHEY, CDR2 SVGAGI, per germline.

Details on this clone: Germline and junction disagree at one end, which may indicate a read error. CDR3 DNA sequence: TGTGCCAGCAGGTTGGGACAGGGGAATAACTATGGCTACACCTTC. Protein: CASRLGQGNNYGYTF. The gene calls are TRBV5-5 and TRBJ1-2; TRBD1 matches 10 bases. Germline CDR1 SGHKS, CDR2 YYEKEE (reference sequence). The CDR3 consists of 15 residues.

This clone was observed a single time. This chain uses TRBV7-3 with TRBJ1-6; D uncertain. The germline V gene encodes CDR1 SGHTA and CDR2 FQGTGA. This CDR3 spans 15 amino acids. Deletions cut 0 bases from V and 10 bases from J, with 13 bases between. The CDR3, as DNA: TGTGCCAGCAGCTTAACAGGGAGGCATGAATCACCCCTCCACTTT. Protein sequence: CASSLTGRHESPLHF.

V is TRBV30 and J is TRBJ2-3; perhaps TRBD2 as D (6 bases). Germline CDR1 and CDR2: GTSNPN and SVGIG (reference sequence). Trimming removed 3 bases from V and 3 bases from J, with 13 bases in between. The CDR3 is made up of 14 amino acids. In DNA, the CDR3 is TGTGCCTGGAGATTGTTCGGGGGAACAGATACGCAGTATTTT. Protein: CAWRLFGGTDTQYF.